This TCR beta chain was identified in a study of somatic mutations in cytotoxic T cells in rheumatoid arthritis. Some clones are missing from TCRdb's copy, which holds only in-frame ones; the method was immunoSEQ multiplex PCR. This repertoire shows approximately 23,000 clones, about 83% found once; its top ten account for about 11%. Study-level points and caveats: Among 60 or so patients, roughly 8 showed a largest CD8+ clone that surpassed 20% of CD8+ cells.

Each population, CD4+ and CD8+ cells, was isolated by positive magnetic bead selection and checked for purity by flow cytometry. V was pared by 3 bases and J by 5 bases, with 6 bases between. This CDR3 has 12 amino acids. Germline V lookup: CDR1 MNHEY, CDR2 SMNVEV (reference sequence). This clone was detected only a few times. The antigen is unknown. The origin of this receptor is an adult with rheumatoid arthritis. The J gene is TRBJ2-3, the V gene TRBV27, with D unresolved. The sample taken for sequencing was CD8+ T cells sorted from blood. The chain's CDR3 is CASSFGRDTQYF. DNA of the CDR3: TGTGCCAGCAGTTTTGGACGAGATACGCAGTATTTT.